The rows below give T cell receptor beta chains drawn from one sample of a study of Ad26.COV2.S vaccination and SARS-CoV-2 variants. Measured with immunoSEQ multiplex PCR; TCRdb has only the in-frame clones, and not every one. The table records fewer than 800,000 clones, roughly 90% of them present only once. Source: peripheral blood, taken in a trial of Ad26.COV2.S vaccine versus placebo. These receptors were collected from a person aged 18-65 years who received the Ad26.COV2.S COVID-19 vaccine or a placebo. The CDR3 runs from the conserved cysteine through the conserved F or W. The D gene is left open where the match is weak. The size of a clone is reported for some rows only, either as once, few or many, or as a class for expanded clones.

j_call v_call clone_size d_call cdr3_aa cdr3_nt
TRBJ1-1 TRBV6-5 few - CASSYDPRVGSEAFF TGTGCCAGCAGTTACGACCCCCGGGTAGGCAGTGAAGCTTTCTTT
TRBJ1-6 TRBV20-1 - - CSASEPGGYNSPLHF TGCAGTGCTAGTGAGCCGGGAGGCTATAATTCACCCCTCCACTTT
TRBJ2-7 TRBV21-1 - - CASSTRTSGTFEDEQYF TGTGCCAGCAGCACCCGGACTAGCGGGACCTTCGAGGACGAGCAGTACTTC
TRBJ2-5 TRBV4-3 - - CASSQEYHSYKETQYF TGCGCCAGCAGCCAGGAATATCATTCGTACAAAGAGACCCAGTACTTC
TRBJ2-1 TRBV29-1 - - CSVEFPSSRVGYNEQFF TGCAGCGTTGAATTTCCGTCTAGCAGGGTGGGTTACAATGAGCAGTTCTTC
TRBJ2-6 TRBV6-5 - - CASSLGGANVLTF TGTGCCAGCAGTTTGGGGGGGGCCAACGTCCTGACTTTC
TRBJ1-1 TRBV3-1/TRBV3-2 - - CASSQDLAVWRATEAFF TGTGCCAGCAGCCAAGATTTGGCCGTATGGCGGGCCACTGAAGCTTTCTTT
TRBJ1-3 TRBV5-1 - - CASRQDPGWDTIYF TGCGCCAGCAGGCAGGATCCTGGCTGGGACACCATATATTTT
TRBJ2-2 TRBV30 - - CAGRGRDPSGELFF TGTGCCGGAAGGGGGCGGGATCCCTCCGGGGAGCTGTTTTTT
TRBJ2-5 TRBV11-1 - TRBD2 CASSRSGGDEETQYF TGTGCCAGCAGCCGTAGCGGGGGGGATGAGGAGACCCAGTACTTC
TRBJ1-1 TRBV29-1 - TRBD1 CSVVPRTGETEAFF TGCAGCGTTGTGCCCCGGACAGGGGAAACTGAAGCTTTCTTT
TRBJ2-6 TRBV2 - - CASSGNRAGANVLTF TGTGCCAGCAGTGGGAACAGGGCTGGGGCCAACGTCCTGACTTTC
TRBJ1-6 TRBV2 few - CASSEQRGSPLHF TGTGCCAGCAGTGAACAGAGGGGATCACCCCTCCACTTT
TRBJ2-3 TRBV27 - - CASSKKASASTDTQYF TGTGCCAGCAGTAAAAAGGCTAGCGCGAGCACAGATACGCAGTATTTT
TRBJ2-7 TRBV12-3/TRBV12-4 - - CASSLDRTYEQYF TGTGCCAGCAGTTTAGATCGGACCTACGAGCAGTACTTC
TRBJ2-3 TRBV20-1 - - CSANPHDTQYF TGCAGTGCTAATCCGCATGATACGCAGTATTTT
TRBJ1-3 TRBV5-1 - TRBD1 CASSITGESGNTIYF TGCGCCAGCAGCATTACAGGGGAATCAGGAAACACCATATATTTT